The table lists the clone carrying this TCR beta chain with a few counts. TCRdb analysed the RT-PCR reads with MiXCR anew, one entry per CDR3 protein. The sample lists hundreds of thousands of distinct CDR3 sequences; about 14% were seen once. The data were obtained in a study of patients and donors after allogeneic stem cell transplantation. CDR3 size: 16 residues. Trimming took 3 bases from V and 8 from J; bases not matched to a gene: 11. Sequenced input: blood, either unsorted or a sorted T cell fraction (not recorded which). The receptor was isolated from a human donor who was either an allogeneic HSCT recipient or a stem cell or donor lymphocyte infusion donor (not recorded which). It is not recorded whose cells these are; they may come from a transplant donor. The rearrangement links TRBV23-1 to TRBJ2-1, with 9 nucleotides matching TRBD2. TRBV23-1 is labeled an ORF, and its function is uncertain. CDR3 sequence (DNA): TGCGCCAGCAGTCATTTTGCGGGAGGGCCGGTTGATGAGCAGTTCTTC. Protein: CASSHFAGGPVDEQFF.